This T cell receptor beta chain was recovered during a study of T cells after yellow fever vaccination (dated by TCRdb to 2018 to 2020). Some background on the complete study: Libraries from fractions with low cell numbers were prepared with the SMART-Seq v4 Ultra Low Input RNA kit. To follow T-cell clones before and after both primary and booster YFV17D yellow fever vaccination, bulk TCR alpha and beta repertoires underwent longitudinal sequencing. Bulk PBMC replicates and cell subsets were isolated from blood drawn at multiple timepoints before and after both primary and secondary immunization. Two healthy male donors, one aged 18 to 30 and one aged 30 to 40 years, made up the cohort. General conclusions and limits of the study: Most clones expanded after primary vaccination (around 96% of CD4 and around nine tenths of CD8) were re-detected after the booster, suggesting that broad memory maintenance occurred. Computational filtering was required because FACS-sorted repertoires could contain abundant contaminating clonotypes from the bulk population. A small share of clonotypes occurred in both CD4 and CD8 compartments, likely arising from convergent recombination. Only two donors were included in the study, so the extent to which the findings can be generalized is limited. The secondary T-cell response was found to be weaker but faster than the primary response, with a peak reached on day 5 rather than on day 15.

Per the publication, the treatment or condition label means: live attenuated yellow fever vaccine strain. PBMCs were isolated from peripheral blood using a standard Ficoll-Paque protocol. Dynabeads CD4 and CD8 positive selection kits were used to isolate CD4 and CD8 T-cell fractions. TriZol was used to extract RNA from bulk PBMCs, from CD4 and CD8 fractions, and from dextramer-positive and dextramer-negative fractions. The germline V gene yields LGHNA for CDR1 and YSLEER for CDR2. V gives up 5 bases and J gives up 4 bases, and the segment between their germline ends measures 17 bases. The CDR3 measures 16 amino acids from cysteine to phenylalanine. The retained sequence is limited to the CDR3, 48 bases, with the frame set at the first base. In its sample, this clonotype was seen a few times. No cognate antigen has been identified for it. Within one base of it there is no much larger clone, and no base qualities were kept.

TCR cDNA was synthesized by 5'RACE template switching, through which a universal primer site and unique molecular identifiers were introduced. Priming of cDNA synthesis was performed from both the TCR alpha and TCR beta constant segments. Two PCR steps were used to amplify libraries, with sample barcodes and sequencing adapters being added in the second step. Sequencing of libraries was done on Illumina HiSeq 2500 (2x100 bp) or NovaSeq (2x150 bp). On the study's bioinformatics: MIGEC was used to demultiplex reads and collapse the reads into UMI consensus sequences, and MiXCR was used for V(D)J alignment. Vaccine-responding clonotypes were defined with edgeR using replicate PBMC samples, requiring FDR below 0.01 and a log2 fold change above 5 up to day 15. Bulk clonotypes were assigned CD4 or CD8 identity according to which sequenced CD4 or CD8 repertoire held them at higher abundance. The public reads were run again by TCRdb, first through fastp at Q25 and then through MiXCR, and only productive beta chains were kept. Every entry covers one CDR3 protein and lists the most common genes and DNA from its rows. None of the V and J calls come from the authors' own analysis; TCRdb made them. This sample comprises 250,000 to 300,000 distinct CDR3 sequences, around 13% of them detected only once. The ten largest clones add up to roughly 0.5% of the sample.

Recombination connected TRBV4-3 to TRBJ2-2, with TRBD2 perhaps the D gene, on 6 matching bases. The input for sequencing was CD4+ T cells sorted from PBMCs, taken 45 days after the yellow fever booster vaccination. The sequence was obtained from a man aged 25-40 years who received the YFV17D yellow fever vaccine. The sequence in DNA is TGCGCCAGCAGCAGGGAGGCCACGAGAATCACCGGGGAGCTGTTTTTT. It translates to CASSREATRITGELFF.